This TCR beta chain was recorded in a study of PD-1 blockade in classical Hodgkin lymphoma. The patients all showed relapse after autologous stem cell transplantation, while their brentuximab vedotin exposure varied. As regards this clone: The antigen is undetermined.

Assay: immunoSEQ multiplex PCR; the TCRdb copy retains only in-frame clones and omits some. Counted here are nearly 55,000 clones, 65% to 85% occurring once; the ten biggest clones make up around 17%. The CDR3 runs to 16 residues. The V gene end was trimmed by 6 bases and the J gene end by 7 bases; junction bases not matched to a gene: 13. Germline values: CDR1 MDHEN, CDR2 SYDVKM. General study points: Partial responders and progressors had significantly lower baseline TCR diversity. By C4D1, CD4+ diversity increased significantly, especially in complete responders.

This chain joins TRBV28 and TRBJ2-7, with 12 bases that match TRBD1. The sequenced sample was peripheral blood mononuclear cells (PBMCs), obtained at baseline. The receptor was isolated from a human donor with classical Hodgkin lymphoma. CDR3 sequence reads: CASRKNRDRGRGEQYV. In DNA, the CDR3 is TGTGCCAGCAGAAAAAACCGGGACAGGGGGCGAGGAGAGCAGTACGTC.